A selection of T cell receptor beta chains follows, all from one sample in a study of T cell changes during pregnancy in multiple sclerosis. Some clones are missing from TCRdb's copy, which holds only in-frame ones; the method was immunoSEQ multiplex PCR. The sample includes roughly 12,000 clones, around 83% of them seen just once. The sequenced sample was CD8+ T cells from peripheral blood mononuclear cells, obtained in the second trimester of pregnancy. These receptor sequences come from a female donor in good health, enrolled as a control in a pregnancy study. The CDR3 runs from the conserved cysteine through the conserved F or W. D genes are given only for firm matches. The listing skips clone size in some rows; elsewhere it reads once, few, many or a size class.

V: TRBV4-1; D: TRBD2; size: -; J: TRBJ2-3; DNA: TGCGCCAGCAGCCAAGAGGACAAGCGGGGAACAGATACGCAGTATTTT; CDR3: CASSQEDKRGTDTQYF
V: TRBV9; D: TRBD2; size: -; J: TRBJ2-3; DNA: TGTGCCAGCAGCGTTAGCGGGAGAGGGGCAGATACGCAGTATTTT; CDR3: CASSVSGRGADTQYF
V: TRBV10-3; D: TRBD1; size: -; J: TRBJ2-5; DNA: TGTGCCATCAGGAGGGACAGTAATGAAGAGACCCAGTACTTC; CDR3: CAIRRDSNEETQYF
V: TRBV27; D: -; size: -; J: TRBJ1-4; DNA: TGTGCCAGCAGTTTACGCAGGGCCTTTAATGAAAAACTGTTTTTT; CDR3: CASSLRRAFNEKLFF
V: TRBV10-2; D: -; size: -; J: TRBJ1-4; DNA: TGCGCCAGCAGGCACCTGGACAGCTCAACTAATGAAAAACTGTTTTTT; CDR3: CASRHLDSSTNEKLFF
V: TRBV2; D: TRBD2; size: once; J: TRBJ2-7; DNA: TGTGCCAGCAGTGAGGGACTAGCGGGGTCCTACGAGCAGTACTTC; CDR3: CASSEGLAGSYEQYF
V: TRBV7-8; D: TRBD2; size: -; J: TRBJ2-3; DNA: TGTGCCAGCAGCTTAGGTGCGGGAGGGAGGACAGATACGCAGTATTTT; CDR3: CASSLGAGGRTDTQYF
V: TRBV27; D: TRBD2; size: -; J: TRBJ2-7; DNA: TGTGCCAGCTCCCTGGGAGCGGGACTCCGAGGGACCTACGAGCAGTACTTC; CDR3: CASSLGAGLRGTYEQYF
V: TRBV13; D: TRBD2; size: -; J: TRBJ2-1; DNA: TGTGCCAGCAGCTTAACGGTAGCGGGGGTGGGTGAGCAGTTCTTC; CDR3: CASSLTVAGVGEQFF
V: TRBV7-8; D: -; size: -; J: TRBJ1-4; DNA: TGTGCCAGCAGCTTAGACAGCCTCGGGGAAGAAAAACTGTTTTTT; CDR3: CASSLDSLGEEKLFF
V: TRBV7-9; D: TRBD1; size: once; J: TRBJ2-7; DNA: TGTGCCAGCAGTTTGGGGGCAGGGGGCTTGAGCGAGCAGTACTTC; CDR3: CASSLGAGGLSEQYF
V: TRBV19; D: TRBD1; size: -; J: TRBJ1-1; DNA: TGTGCCAGTAATGGGGGACAGGGGCCAAACACTGAAGCTTTCTTT; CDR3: CASNGGQGPNTEAFF
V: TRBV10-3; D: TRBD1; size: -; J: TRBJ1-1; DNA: TGTGCCATCAGTAGACAGGGACGGGGCACTGAAGCTTTCTTT; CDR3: CAISRQGRGTEAFF
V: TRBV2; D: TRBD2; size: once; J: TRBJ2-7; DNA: TGTGCCAGCAGTGACCGGGGACTAGCGGGAGGGCGAGCCTACGAGCAGTACTTC; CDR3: CASSDRGLAGGRAYEQYF
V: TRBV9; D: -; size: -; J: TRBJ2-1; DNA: TGTGCCAGCAGCGATGGGGCCCCTAACAATGAGCAGTTCTTC; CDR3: CASSDGAPNNEQFF
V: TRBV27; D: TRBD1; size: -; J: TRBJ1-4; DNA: TGTGCCAGCAGTATACTACAGGGGTCTAATGAAAAACTGTTTTTT; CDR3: CASSILQGSNEKLFF
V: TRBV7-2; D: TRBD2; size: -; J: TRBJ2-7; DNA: TGTGCCAGCAGCTCGACTAGCGGGGTGAAGAGCTCCTACGAGCAGTACTTC; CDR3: CASSSTSGVKSSYEQYF
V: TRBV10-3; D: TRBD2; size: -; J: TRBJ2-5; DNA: TGTGCCGTCGGACTAGCGGGGGGGCCCAGCGAGACCCAGTACTTC; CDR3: CAVGLAGGPSETQYF
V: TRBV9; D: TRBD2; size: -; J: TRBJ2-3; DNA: TGTGCCAGCAGCGTACGGACTAGCGGTAGCACAGATACGCAGTATTTT; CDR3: CASSVRTSGSTDTQYF
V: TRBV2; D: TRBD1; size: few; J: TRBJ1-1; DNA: TGTGCCAGCAGCAGAACAGGGGGCACTGAAGCTTTCTTT; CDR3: CASSRTGGTEAFF
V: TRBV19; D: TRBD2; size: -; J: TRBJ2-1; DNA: TGTGCCAGTAGTAGGTATAGCGGGAGTGTTGATGAGCAGTTCTTC; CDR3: CASSRYSGSVDEQFF
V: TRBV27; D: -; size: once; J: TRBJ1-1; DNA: TGTGCCAGCAGTACGGGACAGAACACTGAAGCTTTCTTT; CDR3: CASSTGQNTEAFF
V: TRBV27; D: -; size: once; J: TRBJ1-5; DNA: TGTGCCAGCAGTTTAAAGGCCCAGGGGTTAGGGAGCAATCAGCCCCAGCATTTT; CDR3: CASSLKAQGLGSNQPQHF
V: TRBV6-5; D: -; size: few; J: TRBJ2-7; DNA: TGTGCCAGCAGACCACAATCCGGGAACCTCGGCGAGCAGTACTTC; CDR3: CASRPQSGNLGEQYF
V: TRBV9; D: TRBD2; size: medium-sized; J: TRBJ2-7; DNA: TGTGCCAGCAGCGTAGAACCTAGCGGGAGCTACGAGCAGTACTTC; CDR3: CASSVEPSGSYEQYF
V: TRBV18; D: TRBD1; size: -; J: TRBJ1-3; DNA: TGTGCCAGCTCACCTTGGACAGGTGACTCTGGAAACACCATATATTTT; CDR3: CASSPWTGDSGNTIYF
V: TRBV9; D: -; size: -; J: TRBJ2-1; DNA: TGTGCCAGCAGCAATCCGGGGTACAATGAGCAGTTCTTC; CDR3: CASSNPGYNEQFF
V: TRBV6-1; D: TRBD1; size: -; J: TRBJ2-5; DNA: TGTGCCAGCAGAGGACAGGCAAAGGTGCAAGAGACCCAGTACTTC; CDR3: CASRGQAKVQETQYF
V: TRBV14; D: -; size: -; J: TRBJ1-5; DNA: TGTGCCAGCAGCTTCACAGGGAATCAGCCCCAGCATTTT; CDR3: CASSFTGNQPQHF
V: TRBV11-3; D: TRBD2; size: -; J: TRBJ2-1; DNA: TGTGCCAGCAGCTTAAGAACGGGGGGGCCGTACAATGAGCAGTTCTTC; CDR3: CASSLRTGGPYNEQFF
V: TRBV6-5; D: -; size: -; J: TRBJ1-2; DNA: TGTGCCAGCAGCACCACAGAACGAAACTATGGCTACACCTTC; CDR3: CASSTTERNYGYTF
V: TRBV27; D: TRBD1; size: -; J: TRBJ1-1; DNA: TGTGCCAGCAGTTCCGGGACAGGGGGCAACACTGAAGCTTTCTTT; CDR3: CASSSGTGGNTEAFF
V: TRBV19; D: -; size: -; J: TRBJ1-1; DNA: TGTGCCAGTAGTATAGCTGGCCACACTGAAGCTTTCTTT; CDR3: CASSIAGHTEAFF
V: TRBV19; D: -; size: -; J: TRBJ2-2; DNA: TGTGCCAGTAGCCCCCCGGGGGTAGCAACCGGGGAGCTGTTTTTT; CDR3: CASSPPGVATGELFF
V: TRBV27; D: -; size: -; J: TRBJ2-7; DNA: TGTGCCAGCAGTTTGCGAGCGGGCGCCTCGAGGGAGCAGTACTTC; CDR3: CASSLRAGASREQYF
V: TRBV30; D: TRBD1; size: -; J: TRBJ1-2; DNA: TGTGCCGCCCAGGGGGGAAATGGCTACACCTTC; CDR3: CAAQGGNGYTF
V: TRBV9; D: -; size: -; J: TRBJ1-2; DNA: TGTGCCAGTGGTTGGGCCGCTAACTATGGCTACACCTTC; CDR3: CASGWAANYGYTF
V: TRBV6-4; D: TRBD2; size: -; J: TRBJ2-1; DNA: TGTGCCAGCAGTGAGAATTCCGGGACTAGCGGGATGTGGCAGTTCTTC; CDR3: CASSENSGTSGMWQFF
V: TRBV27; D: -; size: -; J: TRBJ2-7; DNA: TGTGCCAGCAGTTGGGCGAGGGGGGGCGAGCAGTACTTC; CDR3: CASSWARGGEQYF